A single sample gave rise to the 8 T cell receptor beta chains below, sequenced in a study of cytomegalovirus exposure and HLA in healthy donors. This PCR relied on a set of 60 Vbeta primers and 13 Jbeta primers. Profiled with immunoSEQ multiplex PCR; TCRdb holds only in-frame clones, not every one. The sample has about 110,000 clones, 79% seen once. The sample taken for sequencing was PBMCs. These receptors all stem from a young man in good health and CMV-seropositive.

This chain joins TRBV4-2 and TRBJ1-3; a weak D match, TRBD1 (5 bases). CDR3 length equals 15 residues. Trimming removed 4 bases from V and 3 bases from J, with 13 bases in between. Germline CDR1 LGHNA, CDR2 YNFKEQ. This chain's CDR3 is CASSPIGANGNTIYF. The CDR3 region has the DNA TGTGCCAGCAGCCCAATTGGGGCAAATGGAAACACCATATATTTT.

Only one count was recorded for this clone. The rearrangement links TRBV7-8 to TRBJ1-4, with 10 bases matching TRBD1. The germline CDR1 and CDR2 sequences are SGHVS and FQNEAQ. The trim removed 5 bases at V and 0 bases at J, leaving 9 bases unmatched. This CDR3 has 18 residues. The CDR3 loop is CASSADRGYLATNEKLFF. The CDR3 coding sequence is TGTGCCAGCAGCGCGGACAGGGGGTATTTGGCAACTAATGAAAAACTGTTTTTT.

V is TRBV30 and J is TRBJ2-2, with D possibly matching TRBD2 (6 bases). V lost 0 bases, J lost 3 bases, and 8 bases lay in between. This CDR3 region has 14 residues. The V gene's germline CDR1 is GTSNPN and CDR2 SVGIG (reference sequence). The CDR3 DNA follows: TGTGCCTGGAGTGTGACTAGGGACACCGGGGAGCTGTTTTTT. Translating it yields CAWSVTRDTGELFF.

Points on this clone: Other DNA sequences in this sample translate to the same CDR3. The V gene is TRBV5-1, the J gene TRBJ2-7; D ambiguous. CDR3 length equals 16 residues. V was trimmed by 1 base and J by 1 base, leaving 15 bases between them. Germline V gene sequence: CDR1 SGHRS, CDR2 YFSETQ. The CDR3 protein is CASSLISGSLSYEQYF. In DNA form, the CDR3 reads TGCGCCAGCAGCTTGATCAGTGGCTCGCTTTCCTACGAGCAGTACTTC. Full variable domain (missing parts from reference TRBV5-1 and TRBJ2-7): KAGVTQTPRYLIKTRGQQVTLSCSPISGHRSVSWYQQTPGQGLQFLFEYFSETQRNKGNFPGRFSGRQFSNSRSEMNVSTLELGDSALYLCASSLISGSLSYEQYFGPGTRLTVT.

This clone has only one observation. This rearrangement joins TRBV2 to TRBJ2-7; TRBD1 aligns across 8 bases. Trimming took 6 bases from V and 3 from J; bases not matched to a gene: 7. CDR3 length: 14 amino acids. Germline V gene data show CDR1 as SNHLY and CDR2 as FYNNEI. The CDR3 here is CASRPRDRIYEQYF. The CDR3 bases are TGTGCCAGCAGGCCTAGGGACAGGATCTACGAGCAGTACTTC.

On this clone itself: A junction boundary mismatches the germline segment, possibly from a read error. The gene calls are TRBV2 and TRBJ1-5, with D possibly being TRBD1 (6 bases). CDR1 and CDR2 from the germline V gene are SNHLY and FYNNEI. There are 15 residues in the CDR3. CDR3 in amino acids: CASSWDISANRPQHF. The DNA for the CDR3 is TGTGCCAGCAGCTGGGACATAAGTGCCAATCGGCCCCAGCATTTT.

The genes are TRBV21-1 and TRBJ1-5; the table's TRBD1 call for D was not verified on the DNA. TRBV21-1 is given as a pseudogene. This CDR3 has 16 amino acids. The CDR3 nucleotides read TGTGCCAGCAGCAAGAGAGGACAGGGTGCAGTTCAGCCCCAGCATTTT. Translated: CASSKRGQGAVQPQHF.

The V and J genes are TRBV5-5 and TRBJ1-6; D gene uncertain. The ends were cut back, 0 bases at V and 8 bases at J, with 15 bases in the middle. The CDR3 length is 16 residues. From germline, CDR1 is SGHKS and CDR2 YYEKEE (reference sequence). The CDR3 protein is CASSLAWGDEYSPLHF. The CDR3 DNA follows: TGTGCCAGCAGCTTGGCCTGGGGAGATGAATATTCACCCCTCCACTTT. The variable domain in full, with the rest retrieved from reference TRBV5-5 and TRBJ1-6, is DAGVTQSPTHLIKTRGQQVTLRCSPISGHKSVSWYQQVLGQGPQFIFQYYEKEERGRGNFPDRFSARQFPNYSSELNVNALLLGDSALYLCASSLAWGDEYSPLHFGNGTRLTVT.